This entry features one T cell receptor beta chain sequence. Some clones are missing from TCRdb's copy, which holds only in-frame ones; the method was immunoSEQ multiplex PCR. This repertoire shows over 20,000 clones, over 75% found once; its top ten account for about 8.4%. These data originate in a study of T cell changes during pregnancy in multiple sclerosis. The CDR3 spans 14 residues. CDR1 LGHNT and CDR2 FRNRAP come from the germline V gene. V gave up 6 bases and J gave up 8 bases, with 19 bases separating them. This receptor was identified in a female donor with multiple sclerosis, enrolled in a pregnancy study. Sample: CD8+ T cells from peripheral blood mononuclear cells, taken after pregnancy. The V gene is TRBV12-5, the J gene TRBJ1-2; tentative D call: TRBD1 (6 bases). The CDR3: CASGPGGQALGYTF. The CDR3 coding sequence is TGTGCTAGTGGACCCGGGGGGCAGGCCCTAGGCTACACCTTC.